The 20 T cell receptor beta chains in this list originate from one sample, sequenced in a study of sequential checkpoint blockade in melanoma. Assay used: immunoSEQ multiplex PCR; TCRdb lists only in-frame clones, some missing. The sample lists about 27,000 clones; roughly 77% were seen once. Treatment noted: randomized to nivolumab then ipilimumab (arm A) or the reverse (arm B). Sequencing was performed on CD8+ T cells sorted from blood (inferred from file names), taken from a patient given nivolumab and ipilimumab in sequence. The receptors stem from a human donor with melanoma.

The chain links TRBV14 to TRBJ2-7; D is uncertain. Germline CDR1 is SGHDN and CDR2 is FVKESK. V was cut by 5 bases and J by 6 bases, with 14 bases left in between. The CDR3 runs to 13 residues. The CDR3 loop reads CASSLIRPGEQYF. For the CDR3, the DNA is TGTGCCAGCAGCTTAATACGACCGGGCGAGCAGTACTTC.

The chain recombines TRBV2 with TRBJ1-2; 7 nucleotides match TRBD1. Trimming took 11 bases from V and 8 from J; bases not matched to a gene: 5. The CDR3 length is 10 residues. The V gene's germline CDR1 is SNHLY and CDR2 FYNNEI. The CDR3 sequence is CAVQGPGYTF. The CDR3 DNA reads TGTGCCGTACAGGGGCCAGGCTACACCTTC.

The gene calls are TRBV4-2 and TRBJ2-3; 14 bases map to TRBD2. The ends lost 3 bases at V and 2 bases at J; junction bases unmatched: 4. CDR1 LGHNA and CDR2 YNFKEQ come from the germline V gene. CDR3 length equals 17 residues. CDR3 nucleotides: TGTGCCAGCAGCCAGGGACTAGCGGGGGCATTCACAGATACGCAGTATTTT. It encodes CASSQGLAGAFTDTQYF.

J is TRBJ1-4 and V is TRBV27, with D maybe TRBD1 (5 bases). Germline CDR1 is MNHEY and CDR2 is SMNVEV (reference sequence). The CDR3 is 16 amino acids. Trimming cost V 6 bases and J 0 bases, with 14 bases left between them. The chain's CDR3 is CASSLTQGSTNEKLFF. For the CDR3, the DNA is TGTGCCAGCAGCCTCACTCAGGGTTCAACTAATGAAAAACTGTTTTTT.

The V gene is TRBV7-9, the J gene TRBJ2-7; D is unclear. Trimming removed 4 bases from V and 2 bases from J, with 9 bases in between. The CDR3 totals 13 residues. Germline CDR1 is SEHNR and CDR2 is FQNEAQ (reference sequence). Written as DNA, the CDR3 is TGTGCCAGCAGCTCCGACACCACCTACGAGCAGTACTTC. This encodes CASSSDTTYEQYF.

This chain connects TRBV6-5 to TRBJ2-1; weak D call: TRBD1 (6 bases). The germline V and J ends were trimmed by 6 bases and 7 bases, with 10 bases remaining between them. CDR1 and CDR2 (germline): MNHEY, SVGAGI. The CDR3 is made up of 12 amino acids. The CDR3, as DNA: TGTGCCAGCAGACAGGGAAATAATGAGCAGTTCTTC. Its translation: CASRQGNNEQFF.

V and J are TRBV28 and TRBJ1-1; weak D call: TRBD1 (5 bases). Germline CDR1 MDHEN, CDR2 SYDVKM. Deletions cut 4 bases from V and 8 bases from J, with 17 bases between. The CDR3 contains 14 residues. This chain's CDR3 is CASSSLPPQDEAFF. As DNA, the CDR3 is TGTGCCAGCAGTTCTCTTCCACCACAGGACGAAGCTTTCTTT.

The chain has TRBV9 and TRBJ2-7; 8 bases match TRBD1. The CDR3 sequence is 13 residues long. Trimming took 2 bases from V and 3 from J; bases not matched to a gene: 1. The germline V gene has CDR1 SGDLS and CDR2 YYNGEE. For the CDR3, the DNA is TGTGCCAGCAGCGTGGGACAGGACTACGAGCAGTACTTC. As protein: CASSVGQDYEQYF.

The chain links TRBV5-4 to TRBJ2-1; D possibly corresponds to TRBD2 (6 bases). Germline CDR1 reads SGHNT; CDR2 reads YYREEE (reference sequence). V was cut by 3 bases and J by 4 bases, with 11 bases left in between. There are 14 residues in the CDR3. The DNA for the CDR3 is TGTGCCAGCAGCTATGGCGGGGCATACAATGAGCAGTTCTTC. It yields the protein CASSYGGAYNEQFF. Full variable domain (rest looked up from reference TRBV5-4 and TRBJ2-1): ETGVTQSPTHLIKTRGQQVTLRCSSQSGHNTVSWYQQALGQGPQFIFQYYREEENGRGNFPPRFSGLQFPNYSSELNVNALELDDSALYLCASSYGGAYNEQFFGPGTRLTVL.

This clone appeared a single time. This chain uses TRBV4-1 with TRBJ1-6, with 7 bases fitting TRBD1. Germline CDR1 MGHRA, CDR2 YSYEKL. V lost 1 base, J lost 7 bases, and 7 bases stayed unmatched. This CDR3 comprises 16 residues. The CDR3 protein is CASSQVAGGYNSPLHF. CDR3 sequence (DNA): TGCGCCAGCAGCCAAGTGGCAGGGGGATACAATTCACCCCTCCACTTT.

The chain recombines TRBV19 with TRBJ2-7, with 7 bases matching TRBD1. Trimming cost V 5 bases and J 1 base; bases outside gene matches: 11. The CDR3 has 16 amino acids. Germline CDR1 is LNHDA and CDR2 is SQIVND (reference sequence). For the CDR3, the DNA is TGTGCCAGTAGTCCCAAGACCGGGACAGTATCCTACGAGCAGTACTTC. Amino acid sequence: CASSPKTGTVSYEQYF.

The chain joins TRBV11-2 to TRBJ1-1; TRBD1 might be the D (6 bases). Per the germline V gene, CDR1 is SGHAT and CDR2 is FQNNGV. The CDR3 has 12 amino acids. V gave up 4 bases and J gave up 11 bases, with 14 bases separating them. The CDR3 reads CASSSQGRDAFF. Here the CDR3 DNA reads TGTGCCAGCAGCTCCCAGGGGAGAGACGCTTTCTTT.

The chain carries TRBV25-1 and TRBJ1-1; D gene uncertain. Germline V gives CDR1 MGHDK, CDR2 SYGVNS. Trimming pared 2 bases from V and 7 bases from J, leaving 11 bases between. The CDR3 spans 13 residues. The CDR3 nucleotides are TGTGCCAGCAGTGAAGACTTAATTTTTGAAGCTTTCTTT. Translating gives CASSEDLIFEAFF.

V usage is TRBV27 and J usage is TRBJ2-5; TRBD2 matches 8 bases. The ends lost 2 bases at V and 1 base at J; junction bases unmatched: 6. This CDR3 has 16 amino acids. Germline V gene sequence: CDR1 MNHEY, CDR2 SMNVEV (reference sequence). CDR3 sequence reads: CASSLAGGRPQETQYF. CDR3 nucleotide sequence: TGTGCCAGCAGTTTAGCGGGGGGCCGTCCCCAAGAGACCCAGTACTTC.

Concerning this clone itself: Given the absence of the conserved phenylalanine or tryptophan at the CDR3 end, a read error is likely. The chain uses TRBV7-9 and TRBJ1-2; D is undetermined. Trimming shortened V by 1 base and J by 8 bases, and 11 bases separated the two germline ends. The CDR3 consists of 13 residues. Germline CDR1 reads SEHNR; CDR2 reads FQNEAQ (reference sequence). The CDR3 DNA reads TGTGCCAGCAGCTTAGGTTATGGGCGGGGCTACACCCTC. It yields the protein CASSLGYGRGYTL.

CDR3 nucleotides: TGTGCCTCCGCTCATTACGAGGCCCCAAATGGCTACACCTTC. Its translation is CASAHYEAPNGYTF. The gene calls are TRBV6-1 and TRBJ1-2; D gene unclear. The CDR3 extends over 14 amino acids. Germline lookup yields CDR1 MNHNS and CDR2 SASEGT. V lost 11 bases and J 6 bases, leaving 22 bases between the germline ends.

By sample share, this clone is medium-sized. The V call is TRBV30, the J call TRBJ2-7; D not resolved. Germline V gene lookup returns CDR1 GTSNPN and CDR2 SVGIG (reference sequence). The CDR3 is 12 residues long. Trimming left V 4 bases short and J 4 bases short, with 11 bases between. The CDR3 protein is CAWTSAPYEQYF. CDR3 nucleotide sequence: TGTGCCTGGACATCAGCGCCGTACGAGCAGTACTTC.

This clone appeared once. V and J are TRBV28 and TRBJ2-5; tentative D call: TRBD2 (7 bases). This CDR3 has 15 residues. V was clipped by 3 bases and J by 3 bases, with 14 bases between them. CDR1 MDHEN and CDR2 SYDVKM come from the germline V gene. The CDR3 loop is CASSFRGEGEETQYF. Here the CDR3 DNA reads TGTGCCAGCAGTTTTCGGGGGGAGGGGGAAGAGACCCAGTACTTC.

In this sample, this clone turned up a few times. The CDR3 spells CASSVDSSYNSPLHF. As DNA, the CDR3 is TGTGCCAGCAGTGTGGACAGCTCCTATAATTCACCCCTCCACTTT. The chain carries TRBV6-1 and TRBJ1-6; possible D gene TRBD1, 6 bases. The germline V gene has CDR1 MNHNS and CDR2 SASEGT. V was shortened by 4 bases and J by 0 bases, with 7 bases between the two germline ends. The CDR3 runs 15 residues.

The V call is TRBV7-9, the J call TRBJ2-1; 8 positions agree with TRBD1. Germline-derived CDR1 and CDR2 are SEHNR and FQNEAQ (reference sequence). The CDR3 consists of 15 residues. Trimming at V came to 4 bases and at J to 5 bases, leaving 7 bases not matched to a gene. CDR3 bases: TGTGCCAGCAGCTCCCTATCGGGACAGGACAATGAGCAGTTCTTC. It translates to CASSSLSGQDNEQFF.